The 7 T cell receptor beta chains reported below all come from one sample, sequenced in a study of vaccination effects on CD4 cells after COVID-19. Only in-frame clones appear in the TCRdb table, and some are missing; sequencing was by immunoSEQ multiplex PCR. The sample has about 45,000 clones, around 77% seen once; the top ten hold under 14%. Viral peptide pool expansion of antigen-specific CD4+ T cells preceded sequencing in the ViraFEST assay. After less than twelve days in culture, the CD4+ T cells were isolated. Recipients of the vaccine had no prior SARS-CoV-2 infection and negative nucleocapsid antibodies. These TCRs' antigens remain unknown. Source: CD4+ T cells from PBMCs cultured with SARS-CoV-2 spike peptides, taken before COVID-19 vaccination. The receptors shown here come from a human donor who received a COVID-19 vaccine.

J is TRBJ1-2 and V is TRBV19; D may be TRBD1 (5 bases). Germline CDR1 and CDR2: LNHDA and SQIVND (reference sequence). This CDR3 comprises 15 residues. V dropped 6 bases and J dropped 4 bases, with 18 bases sitting between them. Here the CDR3 reads CASSPTNQGSYGYTF. CDR3 sequence (DNA): TGTGCCAGTAGCCCGACCAATCAGGGAAGCTATGGCTACACCTTC.

The chain recombines TRBV10-3 with TRBJ1-1; unclear D gene. The CDR3 contains 14 residues. V was clipped by 6 bases and J by 3 bases, with 14 bases between them. The V gene's germline CDR1 is ENHRY and CDR2 SYGVKD. The CDR3 spells CAIRVQTTDTEAFF. Written as DNA, the CDR3 is TGTGCCATCAGGGTGCAAACTACGGACACTGAAGCTTTCTTT.

Only one count was recorded for this clone. This rearrangement joins TRBV18 to TRBJ2-1, with 7 nucleotides matching TRBD1. The CDR3 has 15 residues. V lost 6 bases to trimming and J lost 7 bases; unmatched junction nucleotides: 12. CDR1 KGHSH and CDR2 LQKENI come from the germline V gene. The CDR3 DNA follows: TGTGCCAGCTCCGATTCGGGGACAGCGAGGAATGAGCAGTTCTTC. This sequence encodes CASSDSGTARNEQFF.

The chain has TRBV12-3 or TRBV12-4 and TRBJ1-2; D not resolved. Trimming pared 3 bases from V and 5 bases from J, leaving 4 bases between. This CDR3 comprises 11 residues. The CDR3 reads CASSLGYGYTF. Written as DNA, the CDR3 is TGTGCCAGCAGTTTGGGGTATGGCTACACCTTC.

V gene TRBV7-2 combines with J gene TRBJ2-4; weak D call: TRBD2 (5 bases). Germline V CDR1 and CDR2: SGHTA, FQGNSA. With 2 bases removed from V and 3 bases from J, the gap between germline ends came to 8 bases. The CDR3 is 14 amino acids. CDR3 amino acids: CASSLMGSKNIQYF. The CDR3 coding sequence is TGTGCCAGCAGCTTAATGGGGAGCAAAAACATTCAGTACTTC. Full variable domain (remainder filled in from reference TRBV7-2 and TRBJ2-4): GAGVSQSPSNKVTEKGKDVELRCDPISGHTALYWYRQSLGQGLEFLIYFQGNSAPDKSGLPSDRFSAERTGGSVSTLTIQRTQQEDSAVYLCASSLMGSKNIQYFGAGTRLSVL.

The V call is TRBV7-9, the J call TRBJ2-2; TRBD2 matches at 10 bases. The germline CDR1 and CDR2 sequences are SEHNR and FQNEAQ (reference sequence). CDR3 length equals 17 residues. Losses at the gene ends were 5 bases for V and 5 bases for J; bases not matched to a gene: 11. The CDR3 DNA follows: TGTGCCAGCAGCGACGGAAAAAGCGGGGGGGAAACCGGGGAGCTGTTTTTT. It yields the protein CASSDGKSGGETGELFF.

This chain links TRBV5-8 with TRBJ2-5; no clear D gene. The CDR3 length is 14 residues. The ends were cut back, 0 bases at V and 0 bases at J, with 6 bases in the middle. Germline CDR1 reads SGHTS; CDR2 reads YDEGEE. The CDR3 DNA reads as TGTGCCAGCAGCTTGGTTGGATACCAAGAGACCCAGTACTTC. Amino acid sequence: CASSLVGYQETQYF.